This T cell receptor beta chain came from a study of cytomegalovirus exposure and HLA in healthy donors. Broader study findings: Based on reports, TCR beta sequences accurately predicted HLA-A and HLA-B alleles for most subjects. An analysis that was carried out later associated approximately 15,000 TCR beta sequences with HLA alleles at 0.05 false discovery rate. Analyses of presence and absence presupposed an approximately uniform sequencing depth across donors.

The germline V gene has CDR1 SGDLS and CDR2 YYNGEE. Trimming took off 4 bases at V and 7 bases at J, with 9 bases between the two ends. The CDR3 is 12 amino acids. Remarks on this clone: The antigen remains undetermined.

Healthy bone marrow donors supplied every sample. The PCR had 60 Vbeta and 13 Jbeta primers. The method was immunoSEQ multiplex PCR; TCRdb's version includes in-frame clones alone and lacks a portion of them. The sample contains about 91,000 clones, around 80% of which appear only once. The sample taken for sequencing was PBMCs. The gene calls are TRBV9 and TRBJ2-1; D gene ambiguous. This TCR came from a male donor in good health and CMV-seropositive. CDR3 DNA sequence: TGTGCCAGCAGCCCAGAGGCGAATGAGCAGTTCTTC. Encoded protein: CASSPEANEQFF.